The following is a T cell receptor beta chain sequence with its context. What antigen it recognizes has not been identified. There are no base qualities to consult, and no much larger clone falls within one base. Receptor libraries were prepared by the immunoSEQ multiplex PCR assay. The source is immuneACCESS, and TCRdb retained only in-frame sequences with V and J called. Part of the clones is not carried over; for the studies checked, unresolved V genes explain less than half of this, and the remainder is unexplained. This sample is represented by approximately 50,000 clones; about 94% of them were singletons. Clones ranked in the top ten supply less than 0.45% of the sample. The source of the sample is a study of T cell changes during pregnancy in multiple sclerosis (dated by TCRdb to about 2019). Turning to the overall study: Changes in the T cell repertoire over the course of pregnancy were examined in this study in women with multiple sclerosis.

V has 4 bases trimmed and J has 4 bases trimmed; junction bases matching no gene number 9. Counted from cysteine to phenylalanine, this CDR3 has 15 amino acids. CDR3 DNA only is kept here, 45 bases in frame from base 1. The germline V gene supplies CDR1 SGHRS and CDR2 YFSETQ. Sequencing was performed on CD4+ T cells from peripheral blood mononuclear cells, taken after pregnancy. The receptor's source is a female donor with multiple sclerosis, enrolled in a pregnancy study. The chain joins TRBV5-1 to TRBJ1-1; 8 bases in the middle match TRBD1. The CDR3 protein is CASSPKDRVVTEAFF. The DNA sequence is as follows: TGCGCCAGCAGCCCTAAGGACAGGGTAGTCACTGAAGCTTTCTTT.